What follows are 17 T cell receptor beta chains derived from one specimen sequenced in a study of OX40 agonist ivuxolimab in advanced cancers. Sequenced by immunoSEQ multiplex PCR; TCRdb stores in-frame clones only, minus some. The profile shows 55,000 to 65,000 clones, just under 90% of them singletons. The material sequenced was CD4+ or CD8+ T cells sorted from blood, taken in a trial of the OX40 agonist ivuxolimab. All receptors come from an adult with an advanced solid tumor such as melanoma, head and neck, liver or kidney cancer.

This sequence joins TRBV7-9 and TRBJ2-7; D gene ambiguous. The V gene's germline CDR1 is SEHNR and CDR2 FQNEAQ (reference sequence). The V gene lost 5 bases and the J gene lost 4 bases, with 9 bases spanning the gap. This CDR3 is 12 amino acids long. The DNA for the CDR3 is TGTGCCAGCAGCCAAGGTTTGTACGAGCAGTACTTC. Translation gives CASSQGLYEQYF. The whole variable domain, remainder taken from reference TRBV7-9 and TRBJ2-7, is DTGVSQNPRHKITKRGQNVTFRCDPISEHNRLYWYRQTLGQGPEFLTYFQNEAQLEKSRLLSDRFSAERPKGSFSTLEIQRTEQGDSAMYLCASSQGLYEQYFGPGTRLTVT.

The J gene is TRBJ1-2, the V gene TRBV6-9, with D tentatively TRBD1 (6 bases). V lost 9 bases and J 3 bases, leaving 20 bases between the germline ends. Germline assignment: CDR1 MNHGY and CDR2 SVAAGI. The CDR3 length is 15 residues. The CDR3 loop reads CARLGDKAADYGYTF. In nucleotides, the CDR3 is TGTGCCAGATTGGGGGACAAAGCCGCCGACTATGGCTACACCTTC.

This chain uses TRBV9 with TRBJ2-3; no definite D call. CDR3 size: 16 residues. Per the germline V gene, CDR1 is SGDLS and CDR2 is YYNGEE. Trimming removed 0 bases from V and 2 bases from J, with 13 bases in between. The CDR3 bases are TGTGCCAGCAGCGTAGGCTTCACGTCAGACACAGATACGCAGTATTTT. This translates into CASSVGFTSDTDTQYF.

V and J are TRBV6-1 and TRBJ2-2; D is uncertain. From germline, CDR1 is MNHNS and CDR2 SASEGT. V was shortened by 6 bases and J by 8 bases, with 10 bases between the two germline ends. The CDR3 totals 12 residues. The CDR3, as DNA: TGTGCCAGCAGCCGAAGAGGAGGGGAGCTGTTTTTT. It yields the protein CASSRRGGELFF.

This chain joins TRBV7-9 and TRBJ1-4; 9 nucleotides agree with TRBD1. CDR1 is SEHNR, CDR2 FQNEAQ, per germline (reference sequence). V shed 3 bases and J 7 bases; nucleotides not matched to a gene: 3. This CDR3 contains 14 residues. Here the CDR3 DNA reads TGTGCCAGCAGCTTGACAGGGGGGGGTGAAAAACTGTTTTTT. Translating it yields CASSLTGGGEKLFF.

The chain carries TRBV5-1 and TRBJ2-2, with 15 bases fitting TRBD2. V trimming: 4 bases; J trimming: 10 bases; junction bases outside the gene matches: 5. Germline values: CDR1 SGHRS, CDR2 YFSETQ. The CDR3 covers 15 residues. CDR3 bases: TGCGCCAGCAGCGGACTAGCGGGGGGGCCGCAGGAGCTGTTTTTT. Protein sequence: CASSGLAGGPQELFF.

V gene TRBV5-1 combines with J gene TRBJ1-1, with 7 bases that match TRBD1. J lost 1 base, V lost 4 bases, and 4 bases had no gene match. Germline CDR1 and CDR2: SGHRS and YFSETQ. This CDR3 is 14 amino acids long. The CDR3 bases are TGCGCCAGCAGCCTGGGACAGTCGAACACTGAAGCTTTCTTT. Its translation: CASSLGQSNTEAFF. The complete variable domain, with remaining parts taken from reference TRBV5-1 and TRBJ1-1, reads KAGVTQTPRYLIKTRGQQVTLSCSPISGHRSVSWYQQTPGQGLQFLFEYFSETQRNKGNFPGRFSGRQFSNSRSEMNVSTLELGDSALYLCASSLGQSNTEAFFGQGTRLTVV.

The chain uses TRBV28 and TRBJ1-5, with 7 bases identical to TRBD1. Germline CDR1 MDHEN, CDR2 SYDVKM. This CDR3 comprises 15 residues. V shed 7 bases and J 3 bases; nucleotides not matched to a gene: 9. The DNA of the CDR3 is TGTGCCAGCAAGAAAGGAGACAGGGACAATCAGCCCCAGCATTTT. This translates into CASKKGDRDNQPQHF.

J is TRBJ2-1 and V is TRBV10-3, with a possible D match to TRBD2 (6 bases). The CDR3 length is 13 residues. Germline CDR1 and CDR2: ENHRY and SYGVKD. V was shortened by 7 bases and J by 8 bases, with 15 bases between the two germline ends. The CDR3 nucleotides read TGTGCCATCACGTCTAGCGTCGCCGATGAGCAGTTCTTC. Encoded protein: CAITSSVADEQFF.

The chain carries TRBV5-6 and TRBJ1-2; D remains ambiguous. V was shortened by 4 bases and J by 2 bases, with 9 bases between the two germline ends. CDR1 is SGHDT and CDR2 is YYEEEE in the germline V gene. The CDR3 consists of 13 residues. The CDR3 DNA reads TGTGCCAGCAGCCCCGACGTAAACTATGGCTACACCTTC. It yields the protein CASSPDVNYGYTF.

This chain joins TRBV6-6 and TRBJ2-1; D is undetermined. This CDR3 contains 11 residues. The ends were cut back, 5 bases at V and 5 bases at J, with 4 bases in the middle. Germline lookup yields CDR1 MNHNY and CDR2 SVGAGI (reference sequence). CDR3 coding DNA: TGTGCCAGCAGTCATAACAATGAGCAGTTCTTC. Translating gives CASSHNNEQFF.

The chain is built from TRBV5-1 and TRBJ1-2, with a possible D match to TRBD1 (5 bases). Germline values: CDR1 SGHRS, CDR2 YFSETQ. There are 16 residues in the CDR3. Trimming pared 0 bases from V and 6 bases from J, leaving 18 bases between. CDR3 in amino acids: CASSLDTSGGRNGYTF. CDR3 DNA sequence: TGCGCCAGCAGCTTGGACACGAGTGGGGGTAGGAATGGCTACACCTTC.

The chain uses TRBV7-2 and TRBJ2-7, with D hard to call. With 3 bases removed from V and 6 bases from J, the gap between germline ends came to 9 bases. The germline CDR1 and CDR2 sequences are SGHTA and FQGNSA. There are 12 residues in the CDR3. In DNA, the CDR3 is TGTGCCAGCAGCTTGATTTGGGGCGAGCAGTACTTC. The encoded protein is CASSLIWGEQYF. Together with reference TRBV7-2 and TRBJ2-7, the CDR3 gives the full variable domain: GAGVSQSPSNKVTEKGKDVELRCDPISGHTALYWYRQSLGQGLEFLIYFQGNSAPDKSGLPSDRFSAERTGGSVSTLTIQRTQQEDSAVYLCASSLIWGEQYFGPGTRLTVT.

The rearrangement links TRBV28 to TRBJ2-6; TRBD1 might be the D (5 bases). CDR3 size: 21 residues. Per germline, CDR1 MDHEN and CDR2 SYDVKM. The ends were cut back, 7 bases at V and 5 bases at J, with 33 bases in the middle. The CDR3 DNA is TGTGCCAGCACCTCCCCACCTGGTCGGGCAGGGCTCGGTTGGAGGGCCAACGTCCTGACTTTC. Protein product: CASTSPPGRAGLGWRANVLTF.

The genes are TRBV5-8 and TRBJ1-1; D remains ambiguous. The CDR3 has 13 residues. Germline assignment: CDR1 SGHTS and CDR2 YDEGEE. V lost 1 base, J lost 1 base, and 5 bases lay in between. The CDR3, as DNA: TGTGCCAGCAGCTTGACTGGGAACACTGAAGCTTTCTTT. Its protein is CASSLTGNTEAFF.

This clone was recorded a few times. The genes are TRBV18 and TRBJ1-1, with unresolved D. Trimming removed 3 bases from V and 3 bases from J, with 11 bases in between. Germline V gene sequence: CDR1 KGHSH, CDR2 LQKENI. The CDR3 has 14 amino acids. CDR3 protein: CASSPRVADTEAFF. CDR3 nucleotide sequence: TGTGCCAGCTCACCCAGAGTTGCGGACACTGAAGCTTTCTTT.

The chain joins TRBV7-9 to TRBJ1-1; a weak D match, TRBD1 (5 bases). V lost 7 bases to trimming and J lost 6 bases, with 21 bases between them. Germline V CDR1 and CDR2: SEHNR, FQNEAQ (reference sequence). The CDR3 has 15 amino acids. CDR3 coding DNA: TGTGCCAGCAACATAGGTCAGGGAGTCATGGCTGAAGCTTTCTTT. Encoded protein: CASNIGQGVMAEAFF.